This record looks at one T cell receptor (beta chain) sequence and its context. The data belong to a study of T cells in Graves' hyperthyroidism and ophthalmopathy. Study context: Specimen type is peripheral blood, collected at initial diagnosis prior to any treatment.

Amplified TCR beta CDR3 regions came from RNA transcripts. Carried out on the TCR CDR3, a first-round RT-PCR used the HTBI primer set. TCRdb re-called the multiplex PCR reads through MiXCR, storing one row per CDR3 protein. The table has approximately 530,000 distinct CDR3 sequences, about 20% seen once; the top ten hold roughly 44%. The source of this sequence is a man between 35 and 55 years old with Graves' ophthalmopathy. Sequencing used blood.

CDR3 bases: TGTGCCAGCAGTTTTCGGGGTGTCATTAGTTATGGCTACACCTTC. This encodes CASSFRGVISYGYTF. The V and J genes are TRBV28 and TRBJ1-2; D call uncertain. Trimming took 3 bases from V and 5 from J, leaving 16 bases between them. This CDR3 is built from 15 residues. Looked up from germline, CDR1 is MDHEN and CDR2 is SYDVKM.